This entry lists 4 T cell receptor beta chains sequenced from one sample in a study of tumor-infiltrating lymphocytes in primary liver carcinoma. Constant-region priming of 500 to 550 ng total RNA yielded TCR beta cDNA. Modified slightly, ARM-PCR produced TCR beta libraries over three nested multiplex PCR rounds. A C-beta reverse primer and TRBV1-TRBV30 forward primers served in each of the first two PCR rounds, at 10 cycles apiece. TCRdb recomputed calls from the multiplex PCR reads with MiXCR, one row per CDR3 protein. The repertoire has just over 300,000 distinct CDR3 sequences, more than 55% of them found once; the top ten carry about a sixth. It was unsorted whole blood that yielded blood RNA, and germline DNA was also extracted. The sample consisted of peripheral blood. These TCRs come from a woman younger than 45 with primary liver carcinoma and hepatitis B virus infection.

This clonotype has just a few counts. The genes are TRBV29-1 and TRBJ2-3, with TRBD2 as a possible D gene (5 bases). Germline loops: CDR1 SQVTM, CDR2 ANQGSEA. Trimming left V 4 bases short and J 0 bases short, with 14 bases between. This CDR3 has 15 residues. The CDR3 spells CSVGAGLSSTDTQYF. The DNA for the CDR3 is TGCAGCGTTGGGGCGGGCCTGTCTAGCACAGATACGCAGTATTTT.

This clonotype was detected many times. The chain joins TRBV28 to TRBJ1-5; D perhaps matches TRBD1 (6 bases). CDR1 MDHEN and CDR2 SYDVKM come from the germline V gene. V was trimmed by 4 bases and J by 4 bases, leaving 14 bases between them. The CDR3 length is 15 residues. CDR3 loop: CASSSGQSANQPQHF. For the CDR3, the DNA is TGTGCCAGCAGTTCCGGACAGTCTGCTAATCAGCCCCAGCATTTT.

The chain has TRBV6-5 and TRBJ1-1, with no clear D. V was shortened by 6 bases and J by 3 bases, with 14 bases between the two germline ends. The CDR3 length is 14 residues. Germline V gene data show CDR1 as MNHEY and CDR2 as SVGAGI. The CDR3 DNA sequence: TGTGCCAGCAGACTAGGGTCGTTGGACACTGAAGCTTTCTTT. This gives the protein CASRLGSLDTEAFF.

This clonotype was found many times. The rearrangement links TRBV11-2 to TRBJ2-7, with D uncertain. CDR3 length: 14 residues. V was trimmed by 4 bases and J by 4 bases, leaving 14 bases between them. Looked up from germline, CDR1 is SGHAT and CDR2 is FQNNGV. For the CDR3, the DNA is TGTGCCAGCAGCTATACTCAAGGCGAGTACGAGCAGTACTTC. As protein: CASSYTQGEYEQYF.